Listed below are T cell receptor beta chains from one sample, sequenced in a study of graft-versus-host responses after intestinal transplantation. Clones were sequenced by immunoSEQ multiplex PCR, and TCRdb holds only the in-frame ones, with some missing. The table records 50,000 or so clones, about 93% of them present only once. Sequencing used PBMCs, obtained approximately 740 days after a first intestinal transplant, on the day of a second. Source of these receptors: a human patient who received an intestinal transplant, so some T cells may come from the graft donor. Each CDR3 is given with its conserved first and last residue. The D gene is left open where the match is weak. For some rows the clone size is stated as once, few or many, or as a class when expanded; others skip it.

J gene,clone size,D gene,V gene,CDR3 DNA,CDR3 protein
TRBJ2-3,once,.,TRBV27,TGTGCCAGCAGTTTGTCAGGGGACCGCGGGACAGATACGCAGTATTTT,CASSLSGDRGTDTQYF
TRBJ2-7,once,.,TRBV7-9,TGTGCCAGCAGCTGGACGGGCGGTAGTGCCTACGAGCAGTACTTC,CASSWTGGSAYEQYF
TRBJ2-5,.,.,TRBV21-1,TGTGCCAGCAGCTCCCAAGAGACCCAGTACTTC,CASSSQETQYF
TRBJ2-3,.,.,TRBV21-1,TGTGCCAGCAGCAAAGGGCCCGGACTGTCGGATACGCAGTATTTT,CASSKGPGLSDTQYF
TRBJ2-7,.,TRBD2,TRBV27,TGTGCCAGCAGTTCGGGACTAGGGGAGCAGTACTTC,CASSSGLGEQYF
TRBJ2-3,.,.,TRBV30,TGTGCCTGGGGAGTTGGGGATACGCAGTATTTT,CAWGVGDTQYF
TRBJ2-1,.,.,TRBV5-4,TGTGCCAGCAGCTTGAGGGACATTTACTACAATGAGCAGTTCTTC,CASSLRDIYYNEQFF
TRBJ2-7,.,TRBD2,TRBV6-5,TGTGCCAGCAGTTACTCGCGAAGCGGGAGGGCCCACGAGCAGTACTTC,CASSYSRSGRAHEQYF
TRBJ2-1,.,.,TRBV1,TGCACCAGCAGCCAGAGGGGGAAGACTAGCGGGAGGATGGGGAATGAGCAGTTCTTC,CTSSQRGKTSGRMGNEQFF
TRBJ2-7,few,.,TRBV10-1,TGCGCCAGCAGTGTTCGGGGGGCGAACGAGCAGTACTTC,CASSVRGANEQYF
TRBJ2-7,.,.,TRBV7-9,TGTGCCAGCAGCACCGCAGGGAGGCAGTACTTC,CASSTAGRQYF
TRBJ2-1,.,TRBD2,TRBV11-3,TGTGCCAGCAGCCTAAAGACTAGCGGAGTCAGCAATGAGCAGTTCTTC,CASSLKTSGVSNEQFF
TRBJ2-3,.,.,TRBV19,TGTGCCAGTAGCCTCTCCGACTACACGAGCACAGACACGCAGTATTTT,CASSLSDYTSTDTQYF
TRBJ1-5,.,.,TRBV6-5,TGTGCCAGCAGGTCCGGGGGCGCCACTCAGCCCCAGCATTTT,CASRSGGATQPQHF
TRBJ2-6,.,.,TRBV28,TGTGCCAGCCGGGGGGCCAACGTCCTGACTTTC,CASRGANVLTF
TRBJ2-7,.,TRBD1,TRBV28,TGTGCCAGCAGTTCCGCCGGGACAGTAGACTCCTACGAGCAGTACTTC,CASSSAGTVDSYEQYF
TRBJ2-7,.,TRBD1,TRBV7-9,TGTGCCAGCAGCAACGCCGGGACAGGGAACAGCGAGCAGTACTTC,CASSNAGTGNSEQYF
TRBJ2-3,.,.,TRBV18,TGTGCCAGCTCACTCTACACAGATACGCAGTATTTT,CASSLYTDTQYF
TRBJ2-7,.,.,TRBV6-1,TGTGCCAGCAGTGGATTTAACGGGCAGAAGTACGAGCAGTACTTC,CASSGFNGQKYEQYF
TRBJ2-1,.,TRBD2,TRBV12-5,TGTGCTAGTGGTTTCTTAGCGGGCGAGCAGTTCTTC,CASGFLAGEQFF
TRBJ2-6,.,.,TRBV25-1,TGTGCCAGCAGTGAACCCCCGGGGGCAGCGGCCGGGGCCAACGTCCTGACTTTC,CASSEPPGAAAGANVLTF
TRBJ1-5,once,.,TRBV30,TGTGCCTGGAGCCCGACAGAAAATCAGCCCCAGCATTTT,CAWSPTENQPQHF
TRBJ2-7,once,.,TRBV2,TGTGCCACCAAGTTGAGGAGGGCTAGCACGTACGAGCAGTACTTC,CATKLRRASTYEQYF
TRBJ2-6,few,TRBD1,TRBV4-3,TGCGCCAGCAGCCAAGACGGGGACAGCTCTGGGGCCAACGTCCTGACTTTC,CASSQDGDSSGANVLTF
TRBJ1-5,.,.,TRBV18,TGTGCCAGCTCACCACGGCAGAGCAATCAGCCCCAGCATTTT,CASSPRQSNQPQHF
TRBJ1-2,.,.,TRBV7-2,TGTGCCAGCAGCTTAGGGGCACCGAACTATGGCTACACCTTC,CASSLGAPNYGYTF
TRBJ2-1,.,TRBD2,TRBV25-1,TGTGCCAGCAGTGAAGGGCGGGCTAGCGGGAGCACCGATGAGCAGTTCTTC,CASSEGRASGSTDEQFF
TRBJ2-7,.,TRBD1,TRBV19,TGTGCCAGTAGTCCAGAAACCGGGACAGGCAAGTTTTTGGCCTCCTACGAGCAGTACTTC,CASSPETGTGKFLASYEQYF
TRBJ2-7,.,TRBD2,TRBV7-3,TGTGCCAGCAGCTTACTAGCGGGCTACGAGCAGTACTTC,CASSLLAGYEQYF
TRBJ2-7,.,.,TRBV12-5,TGTGCTAGTGGTCCCCGTCTTACTAGAAACTCCTACGAGCAGTACTTC,CASGPRLTRNSYEQYF
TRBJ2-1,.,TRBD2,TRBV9,TGTGCCAGCAGCGTAGTGTCTAGCGGCTACAATGAGCAGTTCTTC,CASSVVSSGYNEQFF
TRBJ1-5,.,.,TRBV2,TGTGCCAGCGCATCGGTGGGTCTCAATCAGCCCCAGCATTTT,CASASVGLNQPQHF
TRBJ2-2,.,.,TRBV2,TGTGCCAGCAGCGACGGACTACCGGGGGGGACAGGAAACACCGGGGAGCTGTTTTTT,CASSDGLPGGTGNTGELFF
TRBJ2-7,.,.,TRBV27,TGTGCCAGCAGTTACAGCACAGGGTCCTACGAGCAGTACTTC,CASSYSTGSYEQYF
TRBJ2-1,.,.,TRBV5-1,TGCGCCAGCAGCTTGGGGGCAGGGAAGGATGAGCAGTTCTTC,CASSLGAGKDEQFF
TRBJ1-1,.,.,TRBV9,TGTGCCAGCAGTTGGGAGCTGAACACTGAAGCTTTCTTT,CASSWELNTEAFF
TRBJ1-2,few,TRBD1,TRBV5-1,TGCGCCAGCAGCCCCGACAGGGTAGGCTACACCTTC,CASSPDRVGYTF
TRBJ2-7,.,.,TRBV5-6,TGTGCCAGCAGCTTGGCCGGTTTATTTATCCCCTCCTACGAGCAGTACTTC,CASSLAGLFIPSYEQYF
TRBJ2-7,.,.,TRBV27,TGTGCCAGCAGTTTATTAGGCAGGCCCTACGAGCAGTACTTC,CASSLLGRPYEQYF
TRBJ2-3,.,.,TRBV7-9,TGTGCCAGCAGCACCCCGCCCACGGGCCCAACAGATACGCAGTATTTT,CASSTPPTGPTDTQYF
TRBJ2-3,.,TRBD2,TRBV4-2,TGTGCCAGCAGCCAAGGATTGACTAGCGGCACAGATACGCAGTATTTT,CASSQGLTSGTDTQYF
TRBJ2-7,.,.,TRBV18,TGTGCCAGCTGCAAACAGAAGAACTACGAGCAGTACTTC,CASCKQKNYEQYF